The rows below give T cell receptor beta chains drawn from one sample of a study of CD8+CD57+ T cells in acquired aplastic anemia. TCRdb re-derived calls from the reads in MiXCR, one entry per CDR3 protein. The table has around 180,000 distinct CDR3 sequences, 55% to 70% seen once. The sample consisted of sorted CD4+, CD8+, or CD8+CD57+ T cells (not recorded which) from PBMCs. These receptors all come from a human donor in good health. CDR3s include the opening cysteine and the closing phenylalanine or tryptophan. A D gene is named only where the DNA matches it firmly. Size values are once, few and many counts, or a class for expanded clones, and some rows have none.

cdr3_aa	cdr3_nt	v_call	j_call	d_call	clone_size
CATSRRTSGTDTQYF	TGTGCCACCAGCAGGAGGACTAGCGGCACAGATACGCAGTATTTT	TRBV15	TRBJ2-3	TRBD2	NA
CASRRGQGAETQYF	TGTGCCAGCAGGCGGGGGCAGGGCGCTGAGACCCAGTACTTC	TRBV2	TRBJ2-5	NA	NA
CASSEGRLSYEQYF	TGTGCCAGCAGTGAAGGACGGCTGTCCTACGAGCAGTACTTC	TRBV2	TRBJ2-7	NA	few
CASSWGQGSADTQYF	TGTGCCAGCAGCTGGGGACAGGGGAGTGCAGATACGCAGTATTTT	TRBV5-6	TRBJ2-3	TRBD1	NA
CASSSGRNTEAFF	TGTGCCAGCAGCTCCGGACGGAACACCGAAGCTTTCTTT	TRBV7-3	TRBJ1-1	NA	NA
CASSLGVSYEQYF	TGTGCCAGCAGCTTGGGTGTTAGCTACGAGCAGTACTTC	TRBV7-8	TRBJ2-7	NA	many
CASRLPGQGIYNEQFF	TGTGCCAGCAGACTTCCGGGACAGGGGATCTACAATGAGCAGTTCTTC	TRBV12-3/TRBV12-4	TRBJ2-1	TRBD1	many
CASSLGSGRAAGELFF	TGCGCCAGCAGCTTGGGTAGCGGGAGAGCGGCCGGGGAGCTGTTTTTT	TRBV5-1	TRBJ2-2	TRBD2	NA
CSASARLASTDTQYF	TGCAGTGCTAGCGCAAGACTAGCGAGCACAGATACGCAGTATTTT	TRBV20-1	TRBJ2-3	TRBD2	NA
CSVGGQGASPYEQYF	TGCAGCGTTGGAGGACAGGGGGCTTCCCCCTACGAGCAGTACTTC	TRBV29-1	TRBJ2-7	TRBD1	NA
CSANVGQGRAFF	TGCAGTGCTAACGTTGGACAGGGTCGGGCTTTCTTT	TRBV20-1	TRBJ1-1	TRBD1	NA
CASLFGPEGNEKLFF	TGTGCCAGCCTATTCGGCCCCGAAGGGAATGAAAAACTGTTTTTT	TRBV2	TRBJ1-4	NA	NA
CASSGLAGEAGNEQYF	TGTGCCAGCAGCGGACTAGCGGGAGAGGCGGGCAACGAGCAGTACTTC	TRBV13	TRBJ2-7	TRBD2	many
CATSRTGGSSYEQYF	TGTGCCACCAGCAGGACGGGGGGTTCTTCCTACGAGCAGTACTTC	TRBV15	TRBJ2-7	TRBD2	NA
CSAKGPGSETQYF	TGCAGTGCCAAAGGTCCAGGCTCCGAGACCCAGTACTTC	TRBV20-1	TRBJ2-5	NA	once
CASSQGQGYEQYF	TGTGCCAGCAGCCAAGGACAAGGCTACGAGCAGTACTTC	TRBV14	TRBJ2-7	NA	NA
CASSLSRTTYNEQFF	TGTGCCAGCAGTTTATCCAGGACTACCTACAATGAGCAGTTCTTC	TRBV27	TRBJ2-1	NA	NA
CATSGFGVSGANVLTF	TGTGCCACCAGTGGATTTGGGGTATCTGGGGCCAACGTCCTGACTTTC	TRBV24-1	TRBJ2-6	NA	NA
CASSRGRGARNEKLFF	TGTGCCAGCAGCCGAGGACGGGGCGCCCGTAATGAAAAACTGTTTTTT	TRBV11-2	TRBJ1-4	NA	NA
CSVANTEAFF	TGCAGCGTCGCGAACACTGAAGCTTTCTTT	TRBV29-1	TRBJ1-1	NA	few
CAISEWSLVGQPQHF	TGTGCCATCAGTGAATGGTCCCTGGTAGGTCAGCCCCAGCATTTT	TRBV10-3	TRBJ1-5	NA	NA
CASSPSTGETQYF	TGTGCCAGCAGCCCCTCCACAGGGGAGACCCAGTACTTC	TRBV11-2	TRBJ2-5	NA	NA
CAISELEDGYTF	TGTGCCATCTCCGAGTTGGAGGATGGCTACACCTTC	TRBV10-3	TRBJ1-2	NA	NA
CASSLGYRPLQGYTEAFF	TGTGCCAGCAGCTTAGGGTATAGGCCTCTACAGGGTTACACTGAAGCTTTCTTT	TRBV7-9	TRBJ1-1	NA	NA
CSARVPPANEQFF	TGCAGTGCTAGAGTTCCGCCCGCAAATGAGCAGTTCTTC	TRBV20-1	TRBJ2-1	NA	NA
CASRIKASASYEQYF	TGTGCCAGCAGGATAAAGGCTAGCGCCTCCTACGAGCAGTACTTC	TRBV13	TRBJ2-7	NA	many
CASSLGSAAKNIQYF	TGTGCCAGCAGTTTGGGTAGCGCGGCCAAAAACATTCAGTACTTC	TRBV6-1	TRBJ2-4	NA	NA
CASSLAGSQPQHF	TGTGCCAGCAGCTTAGCGGGTTCTCAGCCCCAGCATTTT	TRBV7-9	TRBJ1-5	NA	few